This T cell receptor (beta chain) emerged from a study of CD8+ T cells in alopecia areata. Study-wide context: At a dose of 5 to 10 mg twice daily, oral tofacitinib was given to treated patients. Patients given treatment had severity scored by the percentage of scalp area affected.

Regarding the study as a whole: Clonality in lesional scalp, especially alopecia totalis/universalis, exceeded that of normal scalp.

The sequencing template was cDNA reverse transcribed from extracted RNA. Assay used: immunoSEQ multiplex PCR; TCRdb lists only in-frame clones, some missing. The profile covers roughly 210,000 clones, with roughly 40% appearing a single time and over 2% taken by the ten largest. Regarding treatment: oral pan-JAK inhibitor, 5-10 mg twice daily. Regarding this clone: Its antigen is still unknown.

The CDR3 has 16 amino acids. This receptor was taken from a human donor with alopecia areata. This material consisted of CD4+ T cells sorted from blood, taken at roughly week 36, from a patient treated with tofacitinib. This chain links TRBV21-1 with TRBJ2-1; the table assigns TRBD1, which was not confirmed against the DNA. TRBV21-1 is noted as a pseudogene. This chain's CDR3 is CASSARQVPTYNEQFF. In DNA, the CDR3 is TGTGCCAGCAGCGCACGACAGGTTCCTACCTACAATGAGCAGTTCTTC.